The 24 T cell receptor beta chains in this list originate from one sample, sequenced in a study of T cells in tuberculosis. After thawing and overnight rest, PBMC were stained with GMM-loaded CD1B tetramer, viability dye and anti-CD3 for sorting. The CD1B tetramers carried C32 glucose monomycolate purified from Rhodococcus equi. The method was immunoSEQ multiplex PCR; TCRdb's version includes in-frame clones alone and lacks a portion of them. The repertoire holds approximately 100,000 clones, about nine tenths seen once, with around 2% in the top ten. Sequences were obtained from CD1b-GMM tetramer-negative cells sorted from PBMCs. All receptors come from an adult woman with latent tuberculosis.

The V gene is TRBV19, the J gene TRBJ2-2; 9 nucleotides match TRBD2. CDR3 length equals 18 residues. V shed 3 bases and J 5 bases; nucleotides not matched to a gene: 13. Germline CDR1 and CDR2: LNHDA and SQIVND (reference sequence). The CDR3 is CASSMVRGAGGSTGELFF. CDR3 nucleotide sequence: TGTGCCAGTAGTATGGTACGGGGAGCGGGGGGCAGTACCGGGGAGCTGTTTTTT.

The chain employs TRBV4-2 and TRBJ2-5, with 8 bases matching TRBD1. CDR1 and CDR2 (germline): LGHNA, YNFKEQ. V was pared by 0 bases and J by 3 bases, with 12 bases of the junction left unmatched. The CDR3 sequence is 18 residues long. The CDR3 nucleotides read TGTGCCAGCAGCCAAGAGATCCAGGGGGCGAGTGGAGAAGAGACCCAGTACTTC. Translating gives CASSQEIQGASGEETQYF.

The chain employs TRBV28 and TRBJ2-2; TRBD1 might be the D (5 bases). Trimming shortened V by 5 bases and J by 6 bases, and 10 bases separated the two germline ends. Germline CDR1 is MDHEN and CDR2 is SYDVKM. The CDR3 is 13 residues long. The CDR3 nucleotides are TGTGCCAGCAGTCGCCAGGGTGCCGGGGAGCTGTTTTTT. Amino acids: CASSRQGAGELFF.

V gene TRBV29-1 combines with J gene TRBJ2-7; a possible D gene is TRBD1 (6 bases). Trimming shortened V by 4 bases and J by 1 base, and 14 bases separated the two germline ends. Germline lookup yields CDR1 SQVTM and CDR2 ANQGSEA. This CDR3 region has 14 residues. The CDR3 loop reads CSVGTGPPSYEQYV. DNA for the CDR3: TGCAGCGTTGGTACAGGGCCCCCTTCCTACGAGCAGTACGTC.

The chain employs TRBV25-1 and TRBJ1-4; D may be TRBD1 (6 bases). Germline CDR1 and CDR2: MGHDK and SYGVNS. This CDR3 spans 13 amino acids. Trimming shortened V by 3 bases and J by 11 bases, and 13 bases separated the two germline ends. For the CDR3, the DNA is TGTGCCAGCAGTGACCACAGGGTGGAGAAACTGTTTTTT. Protein: CASSDHRVEKLFF.

This clone was observed a single time. The chain is built from TRBV21-1 and TRBJ2-6; the listed D gene, TRBD1, was not tested against the DNA. TRBV21-1 is a known pseudogene. The CDR3 consists of 18 residues. DNA of the CDR3: TGTGCCAGCTTCCACCCCGGGACAGGGGCCTCGGGGGCCAACGTCCTGACTTTC. As protein: CASFHPGTGASGANVLTF.

The V gene is TRBV9, the J gene TRBJ1-1; D not resolved. The CDR3 is made up of 14 amino acids. The germline gives CDR1 SGDLS, CDR2 YYNGEE. Trimming pared 0 bases from V and 4 bases from J, leaving 10 bases between. The CDR3 region has the DNA TGTGCCAGCAGCGTAGTGGTGGGAGCCACTGAAGCTTTCTTT. Its translation: CASSVVVGATEAFF.

The chain carries TRBV28 and TRBJ2-7; D not resolved. CDR1 is MDHEN, CDR2 SYDVKM, per germline. Between the trimmed V and J ends, which lost 3 bases and 3 bases, there was a span of 6 bases. This CDR3 is 12 amino acids long. The CDR3 nucleotides read TGTGCCAGCAGTTTCCAAAACTACGAGCAGTACGTC. Its translation is CASSFQNYEQYV.

The rearrangement uses TRBV13 and TRBJ2-2; maybe TRBD2 (6 bases). CDR3 length: 15 residues. In germline, CDR1 is PRHDT, CDR2 FYEKMQ (reference sequence). Trimming removed 3 bases at V and 6 bases at J, with 14 bases between. The CDR3 spells CASSFRDSYPGELFF. As DNA, the CDR3 is TGTGCCAGCAGCTTCCGGGACTCCTACCCCGGGGAGCTGTTTTTT.

This rearrangement joins TRBV9 to TRBJ2-3, with 8 bases lining up with TRBD2. Looked up from germline, CDR1 is SGDLS and CDR2 is YYNGEE. The ends lost 0 bases at V and 1 base at J; junction bases unmatched: 1. The CDR3 totals 15 residues. This chain's CDR3 is CASSVAGGRTDTQYF. In nucleotides, the CDR3 is TGTGCCAGCAGCGTAGCGGGGGGGCGCACAGATACGCAGTATTTT.

The table lists this clone with a count of one. This rearrangement joins TRBV4-2 to TRBJ1-4; 9 positions match TRBD1. In germline, CDR1 is LGHNA, CDR2 YNFKEQ. V lost 3 bases to trimming and J lost 8 bases; unmatched junction nucleotides: 10. The CDR3 has 16 residues. The CDR3 DNA sequence: TGTGCCAGCAGCCAGGAACAGGGGGCGGCCGACGAAAAACTGTTTTTT. Its translation is CASSQEQGAADEKLFF.

This clone has only one observation. The chain employs TRBV5-4 and TRBJ1-2, with 9 bases fitting TRBD1. The CDR3 is 14 residues long. With 2 bases clipped from V and 5 bases from J, the junction kept 4 bases outside the gene matches. Germline V gene data show CDR1 as SGHNT and CDR2 as YYREEE (reference sequence). The CDR3 sequence is CASSFRTGVYGYTF. In nucleotides, the CDR3 is TGTGCCAGCAGCTTCCGGACAGGGGTATATGGCTACACCTTC.

This clone was counted a single time. The rearrangement links TRBV7-5 to TRBJ2-5; the table assigns TRBD1, which was not confirmed against the DNA. TRBV7-5 is flagged as a pseudogene. The CDR3 is 17 amino acids. CDR3 protein: CVRSLTDADRAPETQYF. DNA of the CDR3: TGTGTCAGAAGCTTAACGGACGCAGACAGGGCGCCGGAGACCCAGTACTTC.

This sequence joins TRBV19 and TRBJ2-7; 10 bases are shared with TRBD1. Germline lookup yields CDR1 LNHDA and CDR2 SQIVND (reference sequence). This CDR3 comprises 15 residues. With 7 bases clipped from V and 4 bases from J, the junction kept 10 bases outside the gene matches. DNA of the CDR3: TGTGCCAGTACCGTCTCCGGGACAGGGGTTTACGAGCAGTACTTC. Its translation: CASTVSGTGVYEQYF.

This rearrangement joins TRBV7-6 to TRBJ1-1; D gene unclear. V was cut by 5 bases and J by 2 bases, with 6 bases left in between. The CDR3 has 12 residues. The germline gives CDR1 SGHVS, CDR2 FNYEAQ. The CDR3 sequence: CASSRGNTEAFF. Written as DNA, the CDR3 is TGTGCCAGCAGCCGTGGCAACACTGAAGCTTTCTTT.

The CDR3 loop is CASSLIGTGPSGNTIYF. The DNA for the CDR3 is TGCGCCAGCAGCTTAATCGGGACAGGACCCTCTGGAAACACCATATATTTT. V gene TRBV5-1 combines with J gene TRBJ1-3; 8 bases are a match to TRBD1. Trimming at V came to 2 bases and at J to 0 bases, leaving 7 bases not matched to a gene. CDR3 length equals 17 residues. Germline CDR1 reads SGHRS; CDR2 reads YFSETQ.

The chain couples TRBV10-3 to TRBJ2-7, with D perhaps matching TRBD1 (6 bases). Per germline, CDR1 ENHRY and CDR2 SYGVKD. This CDR3 has 14 amino acids. V lost 6 bases, J lost 6 bases, and 18 bases lay in between. CDR3 bases: TGTGCCATCAGCCTTGGGGCAGGGGTGGGCGAGCAGTACTTC. Protein product: CAISLGAGVGEQYF.

The V and J genes are TRBV2 and TRBJ1-5; 7 bases match TRBD1. The ends lost 7 bases at V and 7 bases at J; junction bases unmatched: 13. This CDR3 contains 15 residues. The germline CDR1 and CDR2 sequences are SNHLY and FYNNEI. The CDR3 protein is CASNRGGGVGQPQHF. The CDR3 DNA follows: TGTGCCAGCAACAGGGGAGGAGGGGTAGGACAGCCCCAGCATTTT.

This sequence joins TRBV27 and TRBJ2-7; 11 bases map to TRBD2. The CDR3 covers 15 residues. J was trimmed by 9 bases and V by 4 bases; bases with no gene match: 11. In germline, CDR1 is MNHEY, CDR2 SMNVEV (reference sequence). CDR3 residues: CASSSSVAGGSGQYF. The CDR3 region has the DNA TGTGCCAGCAGTTCCTCGGTAGCGGGGGGGAGCGGGCAGTACTTC.

J is TRBJ1-1 and V is TRBV5-6; D remains unclear. V dropped 6 bases and J dropped 5 bases, with 14 bases sitting between them. This CDR3 has 13 residues. CDR1 is SGHDT, CDR2 YYEEEE, per germline. CDR3 loop: CASTLFRVTEAFF. For the CDR3, the DNA is TGTGCCAGCACCCTTTTTCGGGTAACTGAAGCTTTCTTT.

The V call is TRBV5-1, the J call TRBJ2-3, with 8 bases aligning to TRBD2. This CDR3 region has 14 residues. CDR1 is SGHRS and CDR2 is YFSETQ in the germline V gene. After removal of 7 bases from V and 4 bases from J, the junction contained 8 bases not matched to a gene. Here the CDR3 reads CASFRGGGSDTQYF. The CDR3 DNA reads TGCGCCAGCTTCCGGGGCGGGGGGTCAGATACGCAGTATTTT.

This rearrangement joins TRBV5-1 to TRBJ1-2, with D uncertain. There are 13 residues in the CDR3. V was pared by 9 bases and J by 7 bases, with 19 bases between. Germline CDR1 reads SGHRS; CDR2 reads YFSETQ. Written as DNA, the CDR3 is TGCGCCACCGCTGACGGGTCAGTGGGTGGCTACACCTTC. Translation gives CATADGSVGGYTF.

V and J are TRBV5-4 and TRBJ1-5; 7 bases match TRBD1. Germline loops: CDR1 SGHNT, CDR2 YYREEE (reference sequence). The V and J ends lost 3 bases and 3 bases, in that order; junction bases with no gene match: 6. The CDR3 contains 15 residues. CDR3 loop: CASSSEGQPNQPQHF. CDR3 DNA: TGTGCCAGCAGCTCGGAGGGACAGCCCAATCAGCCCCAGCATTTT.

This clone occurred once. The chain joins TRBV18 to TRBJ2-7; D perhaps matches TRBD1 (5 bases). The CDR3 consists of 14 residues. Trimming pared 1 base from V and 5 bases from J, leaving 12 bases between. Looked up from germline, CDR1 is KGHSH and CDR2 is LQKENI. The CDR3 DNA reads TGTGCCAGCTCACCACTTTCCAGGGCAGACGAGCAGTACTTC. Its protein is CASSPLSRADEQYF.